This T cell receptor (beta chain) was identified during a study of response to subunit inactivated influenza vaccine (dated by TCRdb to the late 2010s). Regarding the research as a whole: To follow how T cells responded to a trivalent subunit inactivated influenza vaccine, the researchers relied on deep quantitative profiling of the T cell receptor repertoire.

CDR1 and CDR2, per the germline V gene (reference sequence), are DFQATT and SNEGSKA. Clipping removes 0 bases from V and 5 bases from J, with 9 as the unmatched junction base count. From the cysteine through the phenylalanine, the CDR3 covers 16 amino acids. This entry keeps only the CDR3 DNA: 48 bases, framed from base 1. In this sample, this clonotype turned up a few times. This clone's antigen is unknown. No base quality information exists; no much larger clone differs at one position. Libraries were constructed by RT-PCR. Sequencing took place on an Illumina HiSeq 2500. In TCRdb, the public reads were trimmed at Q25 with fastp and aligned with MiXCR, with productive beta chains retained. Merged by CDR3 protein, the rows form single entries marked with the most common genes and DNA. The sample table holds fewer than 600,000 distinct CDR3 sequences, of which around 7.7% were seen once. The ten biggest clones cover 10% to 15% of the sample.

Study-wide findings and limitations: The authors proposed that each seasonal influenza vaccination may bring in only a limited number of new T cells.

Specimen: PBMCs from blood, collected less than 25 months after vaccination. The TCR was taken from a man aged 50-75 years who received an inactivated influenza vaccine. Donor details come from another sample of the same person, matched by shared clones. The chain joins TRBV20-1 to TRBJ2-2; 7 middle bases align to TRBD2. The nucleotide sequence reads TGCAGTGCTAGAGATGGTCAAAGGGGAGGGACCGGGGAGCTGTTTTTT. Protein translation: CSARDGQRGGTGELFF.